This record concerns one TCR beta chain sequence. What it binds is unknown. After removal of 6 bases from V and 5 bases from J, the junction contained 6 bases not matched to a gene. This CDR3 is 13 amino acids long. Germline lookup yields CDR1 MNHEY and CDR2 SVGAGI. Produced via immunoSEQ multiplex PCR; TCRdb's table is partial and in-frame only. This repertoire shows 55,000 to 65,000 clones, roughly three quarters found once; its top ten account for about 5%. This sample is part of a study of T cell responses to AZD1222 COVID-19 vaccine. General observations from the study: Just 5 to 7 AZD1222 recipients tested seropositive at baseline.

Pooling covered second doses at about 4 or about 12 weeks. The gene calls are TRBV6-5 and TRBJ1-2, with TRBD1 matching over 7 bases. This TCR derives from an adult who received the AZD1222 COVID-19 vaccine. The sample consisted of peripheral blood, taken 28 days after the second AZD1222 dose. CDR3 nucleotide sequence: TGTGCCAGCAGACCCGGGACAGATTATGGCTACACCTTC. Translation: CASRPGTDYGYTF.